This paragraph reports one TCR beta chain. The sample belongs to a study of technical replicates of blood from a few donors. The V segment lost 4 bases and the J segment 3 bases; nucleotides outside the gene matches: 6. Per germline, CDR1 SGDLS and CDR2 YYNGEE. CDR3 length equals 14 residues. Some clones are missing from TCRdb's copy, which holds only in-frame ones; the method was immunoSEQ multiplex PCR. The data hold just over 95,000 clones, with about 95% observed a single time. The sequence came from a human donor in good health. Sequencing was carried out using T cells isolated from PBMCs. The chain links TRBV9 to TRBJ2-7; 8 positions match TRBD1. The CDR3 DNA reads TGTGCCAGCAGCTTAGGGACAGGAGTCTACGAGCAGTACTTC. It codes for CASSLGTGVYEQYF.